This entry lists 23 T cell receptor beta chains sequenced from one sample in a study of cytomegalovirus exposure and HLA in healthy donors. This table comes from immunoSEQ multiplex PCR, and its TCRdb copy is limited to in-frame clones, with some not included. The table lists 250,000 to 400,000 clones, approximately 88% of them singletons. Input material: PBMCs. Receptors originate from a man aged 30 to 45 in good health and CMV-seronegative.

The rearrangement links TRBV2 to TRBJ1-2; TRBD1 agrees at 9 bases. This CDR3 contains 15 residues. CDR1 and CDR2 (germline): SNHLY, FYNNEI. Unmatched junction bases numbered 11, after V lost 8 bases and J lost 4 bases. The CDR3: CASGNTGGGRYGYTF. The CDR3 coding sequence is TGTGCCAGCGGAAACACAGGGGGCGGTCGCTATGGCTACACCTTC.

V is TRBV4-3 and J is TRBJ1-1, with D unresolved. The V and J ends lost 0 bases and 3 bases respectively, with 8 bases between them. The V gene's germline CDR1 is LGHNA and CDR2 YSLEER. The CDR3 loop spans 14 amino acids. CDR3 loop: CASSQDSDYTEAFF. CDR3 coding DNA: TGCGCCAGCAGCCAAGATTCTGACTACACTGAAGCTTTCTTT.

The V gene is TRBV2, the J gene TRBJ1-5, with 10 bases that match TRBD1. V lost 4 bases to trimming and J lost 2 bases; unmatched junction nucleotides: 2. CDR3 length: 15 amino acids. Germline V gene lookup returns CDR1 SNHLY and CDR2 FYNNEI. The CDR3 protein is CASSGQGAGNQPQHF. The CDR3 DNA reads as TGTGCCAGCAGTGGACAGGGGGCGGGCAATCAGCCCCAGCATTTT.

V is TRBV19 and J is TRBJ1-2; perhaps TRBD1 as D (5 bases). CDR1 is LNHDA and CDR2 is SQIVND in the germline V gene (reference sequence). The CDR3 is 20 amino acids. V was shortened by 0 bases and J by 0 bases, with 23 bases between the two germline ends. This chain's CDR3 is CASSIDVTPDRTSANYGYTF. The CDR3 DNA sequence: TGTGCCAGTAGTATAGATGTAACCCCCGACAGAACATCAGCTAACTATGGCTACACCTTC. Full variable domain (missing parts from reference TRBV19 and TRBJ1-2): DGGITQSPKYLFRKEGQNVTLSCEQNLNHDAMYWYRQDPGQGLRLIYYSQIVNDFQKGDIAEGYSVSREKKESFPLTVTSAQKNPTAFYLCASSIDVTPDRTSANYGYTFGSGTRLTVV.

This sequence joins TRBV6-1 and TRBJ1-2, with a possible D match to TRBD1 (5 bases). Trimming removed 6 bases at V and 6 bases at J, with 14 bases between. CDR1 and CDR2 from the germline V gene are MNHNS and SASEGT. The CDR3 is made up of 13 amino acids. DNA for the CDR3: TGTGCCAGCAGAATGGGAGGGGAGCATGGCTACACCTTC. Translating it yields CASRMGGEHGYTF.

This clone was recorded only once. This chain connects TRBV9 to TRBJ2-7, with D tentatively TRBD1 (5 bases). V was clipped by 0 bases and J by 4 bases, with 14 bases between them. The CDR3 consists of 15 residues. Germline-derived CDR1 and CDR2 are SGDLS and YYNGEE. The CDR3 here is CASSVGQGIEYEQYF. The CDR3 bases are TGTGCCAGCAGCGTAGGTCAGGGTATAGAATACGAGCAGTACTTC.

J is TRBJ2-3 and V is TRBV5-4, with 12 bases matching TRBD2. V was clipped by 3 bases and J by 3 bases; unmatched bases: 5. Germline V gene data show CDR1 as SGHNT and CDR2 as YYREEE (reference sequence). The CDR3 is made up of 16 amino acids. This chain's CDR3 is CASSSTSGGSTDTQYF. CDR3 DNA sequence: TGTGCCAGCAGCTCAACTAGCGGGGGGTCGACAGATACGCAGTATTTT.

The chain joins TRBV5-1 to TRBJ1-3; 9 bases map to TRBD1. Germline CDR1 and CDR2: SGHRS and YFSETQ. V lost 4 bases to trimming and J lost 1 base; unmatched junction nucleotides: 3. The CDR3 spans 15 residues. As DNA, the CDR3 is TGCGCCAGCAGCAGGGGACAGGGTTCTGGAAACACCATATATTTT. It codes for CASSRGQGSGNTIYF.

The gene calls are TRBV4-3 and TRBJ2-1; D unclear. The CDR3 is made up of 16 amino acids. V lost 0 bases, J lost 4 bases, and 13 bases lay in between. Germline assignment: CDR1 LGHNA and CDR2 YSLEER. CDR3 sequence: CASSQDWAPSYNEQFF. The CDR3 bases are TGCGCCAGCAGCCAAGATTGGGCCCCATCGTACAATGAGCAGTTCTTC.

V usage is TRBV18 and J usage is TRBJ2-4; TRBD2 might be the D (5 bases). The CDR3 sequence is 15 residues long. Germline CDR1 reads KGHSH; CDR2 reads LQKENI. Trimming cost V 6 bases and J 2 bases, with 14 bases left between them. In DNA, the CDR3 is TGTGCCAGCTCCCAAAGTCCGGGGACCAAAAACATTCAGTACTTC. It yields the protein CASSQSPGTKNIQYF.

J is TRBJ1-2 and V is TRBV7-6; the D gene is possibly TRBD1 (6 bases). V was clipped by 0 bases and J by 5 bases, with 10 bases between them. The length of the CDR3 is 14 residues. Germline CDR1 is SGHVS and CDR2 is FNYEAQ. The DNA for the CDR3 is TGTGCCAGCAGCTTAGCGGGGGCCCCTTATGGCTACACCTTC. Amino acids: CASSLAGAPYGYTF.

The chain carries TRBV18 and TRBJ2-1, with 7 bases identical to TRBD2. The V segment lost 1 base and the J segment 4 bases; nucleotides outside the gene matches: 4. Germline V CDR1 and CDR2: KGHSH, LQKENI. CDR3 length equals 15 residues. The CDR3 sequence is CASSPLSSGYNEQFF. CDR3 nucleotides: TGTGCCAGCTCACCACTGTCTAGCGGATACAATGAGCAGTTCTTC.

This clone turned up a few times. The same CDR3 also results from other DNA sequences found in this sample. CDR3 residues: CASSLQGYEQYF. DNA for the CDR3: TGTGCCAGCAGCTTACAGGGGTACGAGCAGTACTTC. This chain uses TRBV7-6 with TRBJ2-7; weak D call: TRBD1 (6 bases). Germline CDR1 reads SGHVS; CDR2 reads FNYEAQ. The V and J ends lost 2 bases and 4 bases respectively, with 6 bases between them. There are 12 residues in the CDR3.

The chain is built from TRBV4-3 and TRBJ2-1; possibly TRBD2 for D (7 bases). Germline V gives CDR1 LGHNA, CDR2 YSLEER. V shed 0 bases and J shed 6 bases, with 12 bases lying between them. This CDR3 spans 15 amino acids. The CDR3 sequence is CASSQEGGAVNEQFF. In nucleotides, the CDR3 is TGCGCCAGCAGCCAAGAGGGGGGGGCCGTCAATGAGCAGTTCTTC.

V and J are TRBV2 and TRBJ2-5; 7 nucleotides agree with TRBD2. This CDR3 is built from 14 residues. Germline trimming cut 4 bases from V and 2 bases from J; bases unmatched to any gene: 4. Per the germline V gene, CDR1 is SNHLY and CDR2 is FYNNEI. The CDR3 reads CASSASGGQETQYF. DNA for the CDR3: TGTGCCAGCAGTGCTTCGGGGGGACAAGAGACCCAGTACTTC. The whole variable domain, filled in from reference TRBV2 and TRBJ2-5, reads EPEVTQTPSHQVTQMGQEVILRCVPISNHLYFYWYRQILGQKVEFLVSFYNNEISEKSEIFDDQFSVERPDGSNFTLKIRSTKLEDSAMYFCASSASGGQETQYFGPGTRLLVL.

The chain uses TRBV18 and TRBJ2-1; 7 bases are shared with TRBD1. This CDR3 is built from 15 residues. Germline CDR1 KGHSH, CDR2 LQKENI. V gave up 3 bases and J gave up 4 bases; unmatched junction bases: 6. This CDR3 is CASSPLGDRYNEQFF. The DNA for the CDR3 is TGTGCCAGCTCACCCCTCGGGGACAGATACAATGAGCAGTTCTTC. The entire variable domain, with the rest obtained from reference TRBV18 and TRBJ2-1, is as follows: NAGVMQNPRHLVRRRGQEARLRCSPMKGHSHVYWYRQLPEEGLKFMVYLQKENIIDESGMPKERFSAEFPKEGPSILRIQQVVRGDSAAYFCASSPLGDRYNEQFFGPGTRLTVL.

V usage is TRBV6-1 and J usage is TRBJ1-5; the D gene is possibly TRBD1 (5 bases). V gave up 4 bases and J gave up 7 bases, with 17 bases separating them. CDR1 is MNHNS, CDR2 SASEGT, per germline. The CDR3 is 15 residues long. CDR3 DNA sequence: TGTGCCAGCAGTGGCTGGGGGGGGGTGGGGCAGCCCCAGCATTTT. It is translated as CASSGWGGVGQPQHF.

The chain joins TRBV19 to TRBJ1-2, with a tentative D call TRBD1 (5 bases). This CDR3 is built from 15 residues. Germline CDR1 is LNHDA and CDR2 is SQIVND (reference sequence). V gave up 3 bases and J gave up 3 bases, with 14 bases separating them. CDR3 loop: CASSISAGHHYGYTF. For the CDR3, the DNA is TGTGCCAGTAGTATCAGTGCAGGACATCACTATGGCTACACCTTC.

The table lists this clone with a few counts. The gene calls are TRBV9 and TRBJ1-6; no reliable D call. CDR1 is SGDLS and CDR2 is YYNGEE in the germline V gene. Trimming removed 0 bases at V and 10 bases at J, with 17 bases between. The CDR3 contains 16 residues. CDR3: CASSVETPPGFSPLHF. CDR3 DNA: TGTGCCAGCAGCGTAGAAACCCCTCCGGGATTCTCACCCCTCCACTTT.

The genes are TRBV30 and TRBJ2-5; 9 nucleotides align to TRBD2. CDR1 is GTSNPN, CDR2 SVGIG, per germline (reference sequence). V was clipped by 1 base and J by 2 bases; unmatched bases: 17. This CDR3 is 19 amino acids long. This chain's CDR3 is CAWSADPGLAISRQETQYF. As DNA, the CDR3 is TGTGCCTGGAGTGCGGACCCGGGACTAGCAATCTCGAGACAAGAGACCCAGTACTTC.

The DNA of the CDR3 is TGTGCCAGCAGTCAAGGGACAGGGGGGAACACCGGGGAGCTGTTTTTT. This codes for CASSQGTGGNTGELFF. The rearrangement links TRBV6-1 to TRBJ2-2, with TRBD1 identical over 11 bases. V was pared by 5 bases and J by 1 base, with 3 bases of the junction left unmatched. Germline lookup yields CDR1 MNHNS and CDR2 SASEGT. The CDR3 loop spans 16 amino acids.

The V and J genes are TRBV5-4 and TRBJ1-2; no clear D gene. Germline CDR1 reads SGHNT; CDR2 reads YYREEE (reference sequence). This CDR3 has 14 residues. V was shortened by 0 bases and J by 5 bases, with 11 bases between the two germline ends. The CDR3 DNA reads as TGTGCCAGCAGCTTGGTTTCGGGTAATTATGGCTACACCTTC. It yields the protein CASSLVSGNYGYTF.

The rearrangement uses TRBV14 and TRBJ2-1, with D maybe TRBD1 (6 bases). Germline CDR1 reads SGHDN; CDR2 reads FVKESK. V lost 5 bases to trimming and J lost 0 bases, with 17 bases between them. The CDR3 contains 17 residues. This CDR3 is CASSDLRGISSYNEQFF. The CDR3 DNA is TGTGCCAGCAGCGATCTTAGGGGGATCAGCTCCTACAATGAGCAGTTCTTC.